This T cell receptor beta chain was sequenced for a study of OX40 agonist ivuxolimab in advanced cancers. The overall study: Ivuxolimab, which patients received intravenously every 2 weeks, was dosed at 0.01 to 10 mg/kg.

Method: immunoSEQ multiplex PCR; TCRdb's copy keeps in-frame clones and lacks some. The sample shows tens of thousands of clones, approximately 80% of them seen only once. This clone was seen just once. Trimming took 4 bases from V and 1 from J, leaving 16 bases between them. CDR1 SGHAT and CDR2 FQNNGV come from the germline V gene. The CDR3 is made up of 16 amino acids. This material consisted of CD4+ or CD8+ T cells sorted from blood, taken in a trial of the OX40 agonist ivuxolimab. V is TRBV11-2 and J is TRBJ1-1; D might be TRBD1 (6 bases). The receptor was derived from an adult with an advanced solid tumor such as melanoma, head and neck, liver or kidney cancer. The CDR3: CASSSRQLRGNTEAFF. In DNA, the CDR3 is TGTGCCAGCAGCTCTAGGCAACTCAGGGGGAACACTGAAGCTTTCTTT.